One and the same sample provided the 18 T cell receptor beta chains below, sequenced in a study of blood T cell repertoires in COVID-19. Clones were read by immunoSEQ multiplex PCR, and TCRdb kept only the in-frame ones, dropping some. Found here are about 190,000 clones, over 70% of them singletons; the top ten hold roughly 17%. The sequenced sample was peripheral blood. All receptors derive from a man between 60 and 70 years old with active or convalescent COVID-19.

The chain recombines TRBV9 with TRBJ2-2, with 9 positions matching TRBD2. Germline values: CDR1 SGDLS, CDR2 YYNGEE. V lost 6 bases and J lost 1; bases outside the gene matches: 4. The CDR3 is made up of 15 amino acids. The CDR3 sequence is CASKRGEMNTGELFF. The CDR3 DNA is TGTGCCAGCAAGCGGGGGGAAATGAACACCGGGGAGCTGTTTTTT.

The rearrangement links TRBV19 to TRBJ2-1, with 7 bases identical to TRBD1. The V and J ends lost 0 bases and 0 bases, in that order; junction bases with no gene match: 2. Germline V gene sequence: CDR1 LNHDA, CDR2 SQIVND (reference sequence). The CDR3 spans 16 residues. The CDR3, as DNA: TGTGCCAGTAGTATAGAAGGGGGCAGCTCCTACAATGAGCAGTTCTTC. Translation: CASSIEGGSSYNEQFF.

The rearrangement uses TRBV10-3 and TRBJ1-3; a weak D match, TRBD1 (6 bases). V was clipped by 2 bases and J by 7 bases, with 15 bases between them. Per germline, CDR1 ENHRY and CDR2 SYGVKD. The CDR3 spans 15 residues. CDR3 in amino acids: CAISERQGTKNTIYF. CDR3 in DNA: TGTGCCATCAGTGAGAGGCAGGGGACTAAGAACACCATATATTTT.

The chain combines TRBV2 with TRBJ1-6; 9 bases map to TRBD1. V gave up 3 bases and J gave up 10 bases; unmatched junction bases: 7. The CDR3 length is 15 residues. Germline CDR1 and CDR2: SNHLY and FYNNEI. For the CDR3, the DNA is TGTGCCAGCAGTGAGGGGGGACAGGGCCGATCACCCCTCCACTTT. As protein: CASSEGGQGRSPLHF.

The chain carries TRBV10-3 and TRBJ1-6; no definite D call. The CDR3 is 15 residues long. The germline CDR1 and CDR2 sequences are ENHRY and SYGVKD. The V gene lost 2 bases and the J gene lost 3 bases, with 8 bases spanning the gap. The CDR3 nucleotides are TGTGCCATCAGTGAGAACGCGGGCTATAATTCACCCCTCCACTTT. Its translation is CAISENAGYNSPLHF.

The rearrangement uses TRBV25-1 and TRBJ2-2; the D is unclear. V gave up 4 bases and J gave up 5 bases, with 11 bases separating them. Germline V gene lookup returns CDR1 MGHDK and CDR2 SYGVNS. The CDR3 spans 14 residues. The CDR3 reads CASSVPGPTGELFF. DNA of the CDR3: TGTGCCAGCAGTGTCCCGGGTCCAACCGGGGAGCTGTTTTTT.

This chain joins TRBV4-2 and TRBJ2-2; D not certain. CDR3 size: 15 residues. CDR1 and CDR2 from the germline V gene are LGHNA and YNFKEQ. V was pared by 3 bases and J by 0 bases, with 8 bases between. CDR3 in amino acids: CASSHPGTNTGELFF. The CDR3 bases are TGTGCCAGCAGCCACCCAGGAACGAACACCGGGGAGCTGTTTTTT.

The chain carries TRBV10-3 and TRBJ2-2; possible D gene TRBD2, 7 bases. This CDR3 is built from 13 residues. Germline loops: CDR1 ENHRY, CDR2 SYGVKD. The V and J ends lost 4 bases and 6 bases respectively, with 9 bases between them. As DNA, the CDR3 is TGTGCCATCAGTGGAGGGGGGGCCGGGGAGCTGTTTTTT. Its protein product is CAISGGGAGELFF.

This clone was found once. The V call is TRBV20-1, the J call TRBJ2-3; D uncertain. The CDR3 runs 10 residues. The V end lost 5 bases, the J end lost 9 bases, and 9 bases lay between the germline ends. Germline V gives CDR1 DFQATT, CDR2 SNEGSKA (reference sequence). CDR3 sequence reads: CSARFRTQYF. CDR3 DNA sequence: TGCAGTGCTCGCTTCAGGACGCAGTATTTT.

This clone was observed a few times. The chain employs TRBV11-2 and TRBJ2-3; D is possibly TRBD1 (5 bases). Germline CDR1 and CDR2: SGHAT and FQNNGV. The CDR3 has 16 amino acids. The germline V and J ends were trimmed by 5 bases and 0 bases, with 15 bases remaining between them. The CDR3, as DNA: TGTGCCAGCAGCCTCCTTGGGGCGGTGAGCACAGATACGCAGTATTTT. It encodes CASSLLGAVSTDTQYF.

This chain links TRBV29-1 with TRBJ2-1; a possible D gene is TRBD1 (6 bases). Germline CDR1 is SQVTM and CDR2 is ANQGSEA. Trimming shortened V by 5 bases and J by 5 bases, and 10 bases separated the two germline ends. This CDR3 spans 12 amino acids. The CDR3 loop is CSVFWTDNEQFF. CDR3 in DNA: TGCAGCGTTTTTTGGACAGACAATGAGCAGTTCTTC.

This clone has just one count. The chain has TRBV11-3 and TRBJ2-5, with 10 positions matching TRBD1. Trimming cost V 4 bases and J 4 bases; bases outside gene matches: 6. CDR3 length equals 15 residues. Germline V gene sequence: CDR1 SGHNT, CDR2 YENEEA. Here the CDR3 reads CASSYGTGVGETQYF. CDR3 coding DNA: TGTGCCAGCAGCTACGGGACAGGGGTAGGAGAGACCCAGTACTTC.

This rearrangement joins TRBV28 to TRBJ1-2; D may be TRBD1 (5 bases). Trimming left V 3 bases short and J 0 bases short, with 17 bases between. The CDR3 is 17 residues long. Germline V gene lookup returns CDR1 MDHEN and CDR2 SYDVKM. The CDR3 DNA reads TGTGCCAGCAGTTTGGTGGGACTGGCGACAGCTAACTATGGCTACACCTTC. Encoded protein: CASSLVGLATANYGYTF.

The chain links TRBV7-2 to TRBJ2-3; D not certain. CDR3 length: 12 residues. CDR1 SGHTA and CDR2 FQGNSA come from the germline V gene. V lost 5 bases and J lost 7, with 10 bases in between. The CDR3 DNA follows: TGTGCCAGCAGCCCCGCGAGGAATACGCAGTATTTT. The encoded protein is CASSPARNTQYF.

CDR3 in DNA: TGTGCCAGCAGTTACCTATGGCGGGAGAATGAGCAGTTCTTC. Its translation is CASSYLWRENEQFF. This chain uses TRBV6-6 with TRBJ2-1; 7 nucleotides align to TRBD2. Trimming took 2 bases from V and 7 from J; bases not matched to a gene: 5. From germline, CDR1 is MNHNY and CDR2 SVGAGI (reference sequence). CDR3 size: 14 residues.

CDR3 protein: CASSLFPSGRDTQYF. As DNA, the CDR3 is TGTGCCAGCAGTCTCTTTCCTAGCGGGAGGGATACGCAGTATTTT. The rearrangement joins TRBV6-6 to TRBJ2-3, with 11 bases fitting TRBD2. Trimming removed 5 bases from V and 6 bases from J; junction bases left unmatched: 7. The CDR3 spans 15 residues. Germline V gene lookup returns CDR1 MNHNY and CDR2 SVGAGI (reference sequence).

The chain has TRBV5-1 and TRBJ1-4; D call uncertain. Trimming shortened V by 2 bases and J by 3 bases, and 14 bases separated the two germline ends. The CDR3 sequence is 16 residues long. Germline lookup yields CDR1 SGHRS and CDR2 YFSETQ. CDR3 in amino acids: CASSFRVGLSNEKLFF. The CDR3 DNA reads TGCGCCAGCAGCTTTCGCGTTGGACTGTCTAATGAAAAACTGTTTTTT.

This chain's CDR3 is CASSPDQDYGYTF. CDR3 sequence (DNA): TGTGCCAGCTCACCTGACCAGGACTATGGCTACACCTTC. The J gene is TRBJ1-2, the V gene TRBV18; D not certain. The CDR3 is made up of 13 amino acids. Germline CDR1 and CDR2: KGHSH and LQKENI. Trimming stripped 3 bases from V and 3 bases from J, with 8 bases between.